This T cell receptor beta chain was retrieved from a study of T cells in Graves' hyperthyroidism and ophthalmopathy. Deletions cut 2 bases from V and 2 bases from J, with 13 bases between. This CDR3 is built from 15 residues. Germline values: CDR1 MDHEN, CDR2 SYDVKM. Authors of the study amplified TCR beta CDR3 regions from RNA transcripts. Primed by the HTBI set, a first-round RT-PCR was run on the TCR CDR3. TCRdb reprocessed the multiplex PCR reads with MiXCR, giving one entry per CDR3 protein. This table has roughly 280,000 distinct CDR3 sequences, 15% to 20% appearing once. Many counts were recorded for this clonotype.

The J gene is TRBJ2-7, the V gene TRBV28; D possibly corresponds to TRBD1 (6 bases). This TCR was recovered from an older woman with Graves' ophthalmopathy. The sequencing input was blood. The CDR3 reads CASSLTSTGTYEQYF. The CDR3 DNA reads TGTGCCAGCAGTTTAACCTCGACAGGTACCTACGAGCAGTACTTC.